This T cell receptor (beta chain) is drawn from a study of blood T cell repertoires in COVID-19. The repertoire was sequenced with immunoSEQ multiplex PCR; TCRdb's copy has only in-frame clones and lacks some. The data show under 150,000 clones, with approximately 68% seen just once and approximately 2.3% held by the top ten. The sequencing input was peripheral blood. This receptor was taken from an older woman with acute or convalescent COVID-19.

CDR3 sequence (DNA): TGTGCCAGCAGTTACTCGACAGCTACCTCCTACGAGCAGTACTTC. Its translation: CASSYSTATSYEQYF. The chain couples TRBV6-6 to TRBJ2-7; a weak D match, TRBD1 (5 bases). Trimming removed 0 bases from V and 0 bases from J, with 9 bases in between. From germline, CDR1 is MNHNY and CDR2 SVGAGI (reference sequence). The CDR3 consists of 15 residues.